This T cell receptor (beta chain) came from a study of blood T cell repertoires in COVID-19. Study summary: Material from acute and convalescent COVID-19 was sourced from the United States, Italy and Spain. Sample material is recorded as cDNA or gDNA derived from T cells, B-cell-depleted T cells, or PBMCs.

Original processing notes: By means of reference gene primer amplification, nucleated cell counts were estimated. The method was immunoSEQ multiplex PCR; TCRdb's version includes in-frame clones alone and lacks a portion of them. D and trimming come from the DNA, and the V and J calls and clone size come from that table. This sample carries about 50,000 clones, approximately 78% of them seen once, and the ten largest clones take roughly 5.8%. This sequence originates from a woman in her forties or fifties with acute COVID-19. Specimen: PBMCs or T cells enriched from blood (not recorded which).

CDR3 residues: CASSPRQGRNTEAFF. The DNA of the CDR3 is TGTGCCAGCAGCCCTCGACAGGGGAGAAACACTGAAGCTTTCTTT. The chain uses TRBV7-9 and TRBJ1-1, with TRBD1 matching 8 bases. V shed 5 bases and J 2 bases; nucleotides not matched to a gene: 7. Germline V gene lookup returns CDR1 SEHNR and CDR2 FQNEAQ (reference sequence). This CDR3 contains 15 residues.